This T cell receptor beta chain was sequenced during a study of T cells in Graves' hyperthyroidism and ophthalmopathy. The V and J ends lost 4 bases and 6 bases respectively, with 10 bases between them. CDR3 size: 14 residues. Looked up from germline, CDR1 is SGHTA and CDR2 is FQGTGA. RNA transcripts served as the template for amplifying TCR beta CDR3 regions. The TCR CDR3 first-round RT-PCR relied on the HTBI primer set. TCRdb ran MiXCR on the multiplex PCR reads and lists one entry per CDR3 protein. This sample yields hundreds of thousands of distinct CDR3 sequences, of which 14% are seen a single time; around 5.4% belongs to the top ten.

This TCR came from a woman aged 30 to 39 with Graves' hyperthyroidism that later progressed to Graves' ophthalmopathy. The sample was blood. The rearrangement uses TRBV7-3 and TRBJ1-6; D unclear. The CDR3 here is CASSSGSVNSPLHF. In DNA, the CDR3 is TGTGCCAGCAGCTCCGGGAGCGTTAATTCACCCCTCCACTTT.